The present T cell receptor beta chain was sequenced within a study of cytomegalovirus exposure and HLA in healthy donors. Study information: From about 170 million T cells, an earlier analysis saw 110 million or so unique TCR beta sequences. Study observations and caveats: The only immune exposure information that was available was CMV serostatus. Accurate predictions that matched the HLA-A and HLA-B alleles of most subjects were reportedly made from TCR beta sequences.

PCR primers comprised 60 Vbeta and 13 Jbeta primers. The protocol was immunoSEQ multiplex PCR, while the TCRdb copy is restricted to in-frame clones and leaves out a portion. The sample shows about 88,000 clones, about 90% of them seen only once. In the case of this clone: Its specificity is unknown.

The length of the CDR3 is 14 residues. The V end was cut by 4 bases, the J end by 3 bases, with 12 bases between. The germline V gene has CDR1 MNHNS and CDR2 SASEGT. The source is a man aged 18-30 years in good health and CMV-seronegative. This sequence joins TRBV6-1 and TRBJ1-1; D remains ambiguous. The specimen sequenced was PBMCs. In nucleotides, the CDR3 is TGTGCCAGCAGTGTAAAGTGGAGATACACTGAAGCTTTCTTT. The encoded protein is CASSVKWRYTEAFF.